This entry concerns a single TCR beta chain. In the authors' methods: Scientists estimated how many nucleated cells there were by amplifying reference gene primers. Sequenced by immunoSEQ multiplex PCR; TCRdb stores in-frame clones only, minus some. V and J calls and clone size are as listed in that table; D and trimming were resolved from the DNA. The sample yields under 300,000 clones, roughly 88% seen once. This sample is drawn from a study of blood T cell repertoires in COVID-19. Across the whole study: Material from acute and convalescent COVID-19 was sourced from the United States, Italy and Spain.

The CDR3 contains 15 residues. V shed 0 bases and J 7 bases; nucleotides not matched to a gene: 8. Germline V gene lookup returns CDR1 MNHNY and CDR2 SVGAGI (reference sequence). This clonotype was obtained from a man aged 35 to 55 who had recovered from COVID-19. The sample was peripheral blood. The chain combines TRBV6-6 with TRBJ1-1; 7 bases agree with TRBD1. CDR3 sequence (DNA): TGTGCCAGCAGTTACTCAAAACCTACAGGGGATGAAGCTTTCTTT. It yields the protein CASSYSKPTGDEAFF.